Listed below are T cell receptor beta chains from one sample, sequenced in a study of blood T cells in healthy people across ages. TCRdb reprocessed the 5' RACE reads via MiXCR and lists one record per CDR3 protein. The sample yields approximately 880,000 distinct CDR3 sequences, about 48% seen once. The sample comprised blood. The receptors stem from a man aged 25-45 years in good health. The CDR3 runs from the conserved cysteine through the conserved F or W. D genes are given only for firm matches. Rows give clone size only sometimes, using once, few, many, or a class for an expanded clone.

.	TRBV9	TRBD1	TRBJ2-7	TGTGCCAGCAGCGGGGACAGTCTCTCCTACGAGCAGTACTTC	CASSGDSLSYEQYF
few	TRBV3-1	.	TRBJ2-6	TGTGCCAGCGCTGCAGAGACTGGGGCCAACGTCCTGACTTTC	CASAAETGANVLTF
.	TRBV12-3/TRBV12-4	TRBD1	TRBJ1-6	TGTGCCAGCAGCCTAGGGGGACAGGGCGGTGGGTCACCCCTCCACTTT	CASSLGGQGGGSPLHF
.	TRBV20-1	.	TRBJ2-3	TGCAGTGCTAGAGATAGGGGAGAGGATACGCAGTATTTT	CSARDRGEDTQYF
.	TRBV4-1	TRBD2	TRBJ2-2	TGCGCCAGCAGTTTAGTCTCCAGCGGGGGCCCGAACACCGGGGAGCTGTTTTTT	CASSLVSSGGPNTGELFF
few	TRBV5-1	TRBD1	TRBJ1-6	TGCGCCAGCAGCTACGGACAGGGGGCGAAGAATTCACCCCTCCACTTT	CASSYGQGAKNSPLHF
few	TRBV6-5	.	TRBJ2-3	TGTGCCAGCAGTCTCCGTCGCGGAGGTGGCACAGATACGCAGTATTTT	CASSLRRGGGTDTQYF
few	TRBV28	.	TRBJ2-1	TGTGCCAGCAGTCCCCTCAGACTGCTGAATGAGCAGTTCTTC	CASSPLRLLNEQFF
few	TRBV5-1	.	TRBJ2-1	TGCGCCAGCAGCTTAGCCTTCTCGGCCATTTTAAACAATGAGCAGTTCTTC	CASSLAFSAILNNEQFF
.	TRBV6-6	.	TRBJ1-4	TGTGCCAGCAGTACAGGGCTGAATGAAAAACTGTTTTTT	CASSTGLNEKLFF
few	TRBV20-1	TRBD1	TRBJ1-6	TGCAGTGCTAGAGTCCTAGGACAGGGAAATTCACCCCTCCACTTT	CSARVLGQGNSPLHF
.	TRBV4-3	TRBD1	TRBJ2-1	TGCGCCAGCAGCCCAGAGGGCAGGGGGATAAATGAGCAGTTCTTC	CASSPEGRGINEQFF
.	TRBV7-9	TRBD2	TRBJ2-1	TGTGCCAGCTTCCTAAGCGGGGGGGGCCCCAATGAGCAGTTCTTC	CASFLSGGGPNEQFF
.	TRBV5-6	TRBD2	TRBJ2-3	TGTGCCAGCAGTTCGACTAGCGGGAAATCAGATACGCAGTATTTT	CASSSTSGKSDTQYF
.	TRBV21-1	.	TRBJ2-7	TGTGCCGCCAGGGACCGGACCTACGAGCAGTACTTC	CAARDRTYEQYF
.	TRBV12-3/TRBV12-4	.	TRBJ1-4	TGTGCCAGCAGTTTTGGTCAGAGAAATGAAAAACTGTTTTTT	CASSFGQRNEKLFF
.	TRBV29-1	TRBD2	TRBJ2-1	TGCAGCGTTGAAGAGACAACTAGCGGGGGGGAGCAGTTCTTC	CSVEETTSGGEQFF
.	TRBV3-1	TRBD2	TRBJ2-7	TGTGCCAGCAGCCCCCTCGGGGGGGGCTCCTACAATGAGCAGTACTTC	CASSPLGGGSYNEQYF
few	TRBV12-3/TRBV12-4	.	TRBJ2-7	TGTGCCAGCAGCCCCGCAGCAGGGGCCTACGAGCAGTACTTC	CASSPAAGAYEQYF